The clone carrying this T cell receptor (beta chain) was seen a handful of times. Its antigen remains unknown. This CDR3 is built from 14 residues. CDR1 is SGHVS and CDR2 is FNYEAQ in the germline V gene. Trimming removed 1 base from V and 7 bases from J, with 14 bases in between. The sample belongs to a study of CD8+CD57+ T cells in acquired aplastic anemia. Across the whole study: DNA recovered from sorted CD4+ and CD8+ cells had a mean of around 3.3 ug. Reads per healthy sample averaged about 10 million (CD4+) and under 13 million (CD8+).

For CDR3 and TCR beta VDJ profiling, genomic DNA was the template used. One entry per CDR3 protein results from TCRdb running MiXCR on the reads. Of fewer than 250,000 distinct CDR3 sequences listed, roughly half are singletons. Overall study results and limits: Both patients and controls carried the same twenty-nine CD8+ CDR3 sequences.

The rearrangement links TRBV7-6 to TRBJ2-7; D perhaps matches TRBD2 (6 bases). This clonotype originated in a human donor in good health, serving as a control. The sequenced sample consisted of sorted CD4+, CD8+, or CD8+CD57+ T cells (not recorded which) from PBMCs. Written as DNA, the CDR3 is TGTGCCAGCAGCTTAGGGGAGGCCCCCCCTGAGCAGTACTTC. Translation gives CASSLGEAPPEQYF.